The rows below give T cell receptor beta chains drawn from one sample of a study of T cell repertoires in cytomegalovirus infection. Their recognized antigens are unknown. MiXCR, applied by TCRdb to the reads, yields one record per CDR3 protein. Among some 940,000 distinct CDR3 sequences listed, 25% to 40% were seen once. The sequencing here drew on cultured CD8+ T cells from PBMCs, taken from culture after CMV antigen stimulation. Receptors originate from a human donor in good health (CMV status not recorded). Some clones in this sample may be carry-over from other donors' samples. The CDR3 runs from the conserved cysteine through the conserved F or W. D genes are given only for firm matches. Size values are once, few and many counts, or a class for expanded clones, and some rows have none.

V	size	D	J	DNA	CDR3
TRBV6-5	few	TRBD2	TRBJ2-3	TGTGCCAGCAGACCGCGGGACTACCAGAGAGATACGCAGTATTTT	CASRPRDYQRDTQYF
TRBV10-3	-	-	TRBJ2-2	TGTGCCATCAGTGAGTCTTTTAGTAGGACGGGGAACACCGGGGAGCTGTTTTTT	CAISESFSRTGNTGELFF
TRBV24-1	-	-	TRBJ1-2	TGTGCCACCAGTGATTACGGCTATGGCTACACCTTC	CATSDYGYGYTF
TRBV18	few	-	TRBJ2-4	TGTGCCAGCTCACGCCGGGAAGATCCCTTGGACATTCAGTACTTC	CASSRREDPLDIQYF
TRBV7-8	few	-	TRBJ2-1	TGTGCCAGCAGCTTTCTGGAGGGGCTCGACAATGAGCAGTTCTTC	CASSFLEGLDNEQFF
TRBV6-5	-	-	TRBJ2-3	TGTGCCAGCAGTCAAGGGGATAATACGCAGTATTTT	CASSQGDNTQYF
TRBV6-1	-	TRBD2	TRBJ2-1	TGTGCCAGCAGTGAGCGGATAGCGGGGCAAGATGAGCAGTTCTTC	CASSERIAGQDEQFF
TRBV12-3/TRBV12-4	few	-	TRBJ2-7	TGTGCCAGCACGATCGGCCCTGGGGGAGGCGAGCAGTACTTC	CASTIGPGGGEQYF
TRBV6-6	once	-	TRBJ2-1	TGTGCCAGCAGTTACTCGGTGGGAAGGGATGAGCAGTTCTTC	CASSYSVGRDEQFF
TRBV6-2/TRBV6-3	many	-	TRBJ1-1	TGTGCCAGCAGTTTGGGCAACATGAACACTGAAGCTTTCTTT	CASSLGNMNTEAFF
TRBV28	-	-	TRBJ2-3	TGTGCCAGCAGCCGCACCTTACAGGGCGGGGTTCGCACAGATACGCAGTATTTT	CASSRTLQGGVRTDTQYF
TRBV7-6	many	TRBD2	TRBJ2-1	TGTGCCAGCAGCTTAGTAGCGGGACTAAGCTCCTACAATGAGCAGTTCTTC	CASSLVAGLSSYNEQFF
TRBV7-2	many	TRBD2	TRBJ2-5	TGTGCCAGCAGCTTCCCGGGGCGACTAGCGGGGGACCAAGAGACCCAGTACTTC	CASSFPGRLAGDQETQYF
TRBV7-6	-	-	TRBJ1-1	TGTGCCAGCATCGGGACGGACTCGAACACTGAAGCTTTCTTT	CASIGTDSNTEAFF
TRBV7-7	-	-	TRBJ2-5	TGTGCTAGCAGCCCAAAGTGGTTAGACCAAGAGACCCAGTACTTC	CASSPKWLDQETQYF
TRBV20-1	-	-	TRBJ1-1	TGCAGTGCTAGAGATACAGTAGATGAAGCTTTCTTT	CSARDTVDEAFF